This T cell receptor (beta chain) was identified during a study of blood T cell repertoires in COVID-19 (dated by TCRdb to the early 2020s). In terms of the full investigation: Samples from collaborators originated in the United States, Italy and Spain and spanned both the acute and convalescent phases of COVID-19. The prospective study material was composed of cDNA or gDNA derived from T cells, B-cell-depleted T cells, or PBMCs. Deeply sampled blood TCRbeta repertoires from subjects exposed to, actively infected with, or recovered from COVID-19 were included in the dataset. The repertoires were released in a freely available public database meant as a resource for research on the immune response to SARS-CoV-2. Samples were obtained from the ongoing ImmuneRACE study (first 160 participants) and from over 1,000 subjects provided by 6 global collaborators. A de-identified subject ID, COVID-19 status, age in years and sex were almost always included in the sample metadata. Where available, HLA class I and class II types were taken from metadata supplied by the sample provider and were not determined by assay-based typing. Broader findings and caveats from the paper: Clinical and demographic metadata were provided uncurated, with the amount varying by source and participant.

Enrolling through a virtual design, the prospective study's participants ranged in age from roughly 18 to 90 years and lived across about two dozen United States geographic areas. Cohort assignment in the prospective study relied on participant-reported clinical history from a screening survey and a study questionnaire. For ImmuneRACE Cohort 3, a participant was defined as recovered based on two consecutive negative NP/OP PCR tests, clearance by a healthcare professional, or resolution of symptoms. Each participant in the prospective study had whole blood, serum and a nasopharyngeal or oropharyngeal swab collected by mobile phlebotomists. Additional blood draws and questionnaires over an approximately two-month period could optionally be provided by prospective study participants. Prospective study blood samples were shipped either frozen or at room temperature before DNA extraction. A note on this clone: Its antigen remains unidentified. No base quality information exists; no much larger clone differs at one position.

The CDR3, from cysteine to phenylalanine, totals 17 residues. Only CDR3 DNA is held: 51 bases, read in frame from base 1. The immunoSEQ Assay, a bias-controlled multiplex PCR, was used to amplify TCRbeta CDR3 regions from genomic DNA. As for how the authors treated the data: Within the assay, amplification of reference gene primers was used to estimate how many nucleated cells each sample contained. To quantify the absolute abundance of each unique TCRbeta CDR3 rearrangement, sequence reads were collapsed and filtered. For each sample, productive Simpson clonality was calculated as the square root of Simpson's diversity index across productive rearrangements. Drawn from immuneACCESS, this table holds only the in-frame rearrangements with V and J called that TCRdb kept. Clones are partly lost; checked studies trace under half to an unresolved V gene and leave the rest unexplained. V, J and clone size reflect that table, while D and trimming were determined from the DNA. This sample gives hundreds of thousands of clones in total; 80% to 90% of them show up just once. The ten biggest clones cover 0.95% to 1.2% of the sample.

This clonotype originated in a man aged 25 to 40 who had recovered from COVID-19. Sequences were obtained from PBMCs or T cells enriched from blood (not recorded which). The chain joins TRBV21-1 to TRBJ1-5; TRBD1 was called by the table and not checked on the DNA. TRBV21-1 is shown as a pseudogene. The nucleotide sequence is TGTGCCAGCAGCATCCCTCGGGCCGACAGGTTCAATCAGCCCCAGCATTTT. It codes for CASSIPRADRFNQPQHF.